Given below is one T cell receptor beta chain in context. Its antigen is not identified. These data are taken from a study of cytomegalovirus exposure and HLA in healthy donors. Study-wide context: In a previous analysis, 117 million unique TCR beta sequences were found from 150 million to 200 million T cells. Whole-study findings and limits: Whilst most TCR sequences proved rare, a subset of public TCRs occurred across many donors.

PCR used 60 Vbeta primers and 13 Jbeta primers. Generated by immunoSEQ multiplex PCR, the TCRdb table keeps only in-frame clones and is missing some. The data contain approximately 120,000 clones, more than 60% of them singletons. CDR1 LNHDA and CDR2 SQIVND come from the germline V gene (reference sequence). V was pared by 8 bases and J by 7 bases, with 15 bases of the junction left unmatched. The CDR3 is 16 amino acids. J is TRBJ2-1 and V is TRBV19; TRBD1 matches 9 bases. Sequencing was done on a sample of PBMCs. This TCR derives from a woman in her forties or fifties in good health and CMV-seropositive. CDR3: CASGASGTGRLNEQFF. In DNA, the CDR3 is TGTGCCAGTGGGGCCTCCGGGACAGGGAGGTTGAATGAGCAGTTCTTC.